Sequencing of this T cell receptor (beta chain) was carried out in a study of blood T cells in healthy people across ages. Broader study findings: The long-lived group displayed more naive CD4+ cells, plus higher diversity, than the aged donors did.

The CDR3 consists of 16 residues. CDR1 and CDR2 (germline): SGHTA, FQGTGA. V was shortened by 0 bases and J by 7 bases, with 18 bases between the two germline ends. Combining a sample-barcoded 5' primer with a J-beta primer mix, a second PCR ran for about 6 to 11 cycles. Every cDNA was tagged by a template-switch adaptor with 12 random nucleotides. One entry per CDR3 protein results from TCRdb running MiXCR on the 5' RACE reads. Here the sample spans hundreds of thousands of distinct CDR3 sequences, just over 55% being singletons. Regarding this clonotype: What it binds is unknown.

The genes are TRBV7-3 and TRBJ2-5; maybe TRBD2 (6 bases). This receptor was taken from a man aged 35-49 years in good health. Sample: blood. The chain's CDR3 is CASSLTGEAGRGTQYF. CDR3 nucleotides: TGTGCCAGCAGCTTAACAGGGGAGGCAGGGAGAGGGACCCAGTACTTC.